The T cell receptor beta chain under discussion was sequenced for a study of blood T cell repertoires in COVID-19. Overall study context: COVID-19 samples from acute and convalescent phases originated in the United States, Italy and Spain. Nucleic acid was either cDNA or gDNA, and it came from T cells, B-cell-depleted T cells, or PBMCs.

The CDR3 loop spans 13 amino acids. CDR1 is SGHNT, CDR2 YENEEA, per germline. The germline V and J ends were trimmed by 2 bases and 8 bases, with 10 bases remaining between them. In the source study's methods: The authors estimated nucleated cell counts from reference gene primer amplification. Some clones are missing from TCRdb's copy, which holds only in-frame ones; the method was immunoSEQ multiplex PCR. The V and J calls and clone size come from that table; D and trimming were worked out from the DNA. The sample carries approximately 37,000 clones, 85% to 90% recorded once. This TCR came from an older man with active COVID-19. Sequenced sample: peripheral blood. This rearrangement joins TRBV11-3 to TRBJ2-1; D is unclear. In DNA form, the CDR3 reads TGTGCCAGCAGCTTAAACGTTGAGTATGAGCAGTTCTTC. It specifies CASSLNVEYEQFF.